This TCR beta chain was obtained from a study of shared clonotypes between healthy human individuals. Study overall: With ages of 18 to 49, the donors were a couple of women and three men. General observations from the study: Only blood underwent sampling, and tissue repertoires likely differ.

In the case of this clone: What it binds is unknown.

The CDR3 sequence is 15 residues long. The V and J ends lost 5 bases and 2 bases, in that order; junction bases with no gene match: 6. Germline assignment: CDR1 SGHTA and CDR2 FQGTGA. Measured with immunoSEQ multiplex PCR; TCRdb has only the in-frame clones, and not every one. Here the sample spans roughly 2.2 million clones, roughly 90% being singletons. Study donors comprised healthy, HIV-negative adults devoid of recent acute infection or vaccination. Only Caucasian adults living in Nashville, Tennessee made up the donor group. Sample: naive CD4+ T cells from PBMCs. Documented subset: CD45RA+ positively selected. This receptor was identified in a man between 18 and 35 years old in good health. Some clones in this sample may be carry-over from other donors' samples. V and J are TRBV7-3 and TRBJ2-1; 7 nucleotides agree with TRBD2. In nucleotides, the CDR3 is TGTGCCAGCAGCCCGGGACTATACCCCTACAATGAGCAGTTCTTC. Protein product: CASSPGLYPYNEQFF.